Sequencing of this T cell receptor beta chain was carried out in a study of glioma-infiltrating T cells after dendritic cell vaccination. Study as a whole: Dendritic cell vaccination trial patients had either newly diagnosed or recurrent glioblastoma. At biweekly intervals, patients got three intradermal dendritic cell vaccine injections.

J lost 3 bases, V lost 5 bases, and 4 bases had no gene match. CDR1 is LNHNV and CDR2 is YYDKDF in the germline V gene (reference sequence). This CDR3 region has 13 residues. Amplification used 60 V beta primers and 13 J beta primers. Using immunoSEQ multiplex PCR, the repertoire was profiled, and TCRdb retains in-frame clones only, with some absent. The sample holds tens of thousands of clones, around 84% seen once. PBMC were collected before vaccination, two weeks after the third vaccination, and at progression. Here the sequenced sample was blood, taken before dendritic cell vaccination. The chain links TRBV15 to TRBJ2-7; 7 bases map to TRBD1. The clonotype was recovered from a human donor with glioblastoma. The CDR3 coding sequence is TGTGCCACCAGCGGCTACAGGGGCTACGAGCAGTACTTC. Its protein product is CATSGYRGYEQYF.